Each of the 29 T cell receptor beta chains below was sequenced from the same sample in a study of blood T cell repertoires in COVID-19. TCRdb's copy holds only in-frame clones and misses some; the assay was immunoSEQ multiplex PCR. The table shows over 150,000 clones, with roughly 92% occurring only once. The specimen was peripheral blood. These receptors were taken from a man aged 25-40 years with COVID-19, enrolled during active disease.

V gene TRBV6-5 combines with J gene TRBJ2-5; 8 bases align to TRBD1. With V trimmed by 2 bases and J by 5 bases, 7 bases remained unmatched. CDR3 length: 15 residues. The V gene's germline CDR1 is MNHEY and CDR2 SVGAGI. The CDR3 nucleotides are TGTGCCAGCAGTTACACCGGACAGGGTACCGAGACCCAGTACTTC. Amino acids: CASSYTGQGTETQYF.

The chain is built from TRBV6-4 and TRBJ2-2, with D hard to call. The CDR3 is 14 residues long. V was cut by 8 bases and J by 0 bases, with 10 bases left in between. Germline lookup yields CDR1 MRHNA and CDR2 SNTAGT. CDR3 sequence: CASGQVPNTGELFF. The CDR3, as DNA: TGTGCCAGCGGCCAAGTACCGAACACCGGGGAGCTGTTTTTT.

The CDR3: CASSISQGHTGELFF. CDR3 sequence (DNA): TGTGCCAGTAGTATTAGCCAGGGGCACACCGGGGAGCTGTTTTTT. The chain is built from TRBV19 and TRBJ2-2, with D maybe TRBD1 (6 bases). The CDR3 runs 15 residues. From germline, CDR1 is LNHDA and CDR2 SQIVND (reference sequence). V was clipped by 3 bases and J by 3 bases, with 11 bases between them.

This sequence joins TRBV24-1 and TRBJ1-2, with D unresolved. Germline V lookup: CDR1 KGHDR, CDR2 SFDVKD. The CDR3 has 10 amino acids. V shed 6 bases and J shed 13 bases, with 11 bases lying between them. CDR3 in amino acids: CATSQRYSTF. As DNA, the CDR3 is TGTGCCACCAGTCAGAGGTATTCCACCTTC.

The chain has TRBV23-1 and TRBJ1-1; D is ambiguous. TRBV23-1 is assigned to the ORF class and has an uncertain function. V lost 4 bases and J 4 bases, leaving 7 bases between the germline ends. The CDR3 sequence is 12 residues long. CDR3 DNA: TGCGCCAGCAGTCCTTCGGGCACTGAAGCTTTCTTT. It specifies CASSPSGTEAFF.

This clone was seen just once. The chain's CDR3 is CASSVVSGGSYNEQFF. The CDR3 DNA reads as TGTGCCAGCAGCGTGGTTAGCGGGGGCTCCTACAATGAGCAGTTCTTC. V and J are TRBV9 and TRBJ2-1, with 9 bases that match TRBD2. Germline CDR1 and CDR2: SGDLS and YYNGEE. There are 16 residues in the CDR3. Unmatched junction bases numbered 3, after V lost 2 bases and J lost 0 bases.

Concerning this clone: Other DNA sequences in this sample translate to the same CDR3. The CDR3 coding sequence is TGTGCCAGCAGCGTAGGGGCGGGGGCTAGCACAGATACGCAGTATTTT. Translated, it gives CASSVGAGASTDTQYF. The chain carries TRBV9 and TRBJ2-3, with D perhaps TRBD2 (7 bases). The CDR3 runs 16 residues. Trimming took off 0 bases at V and 0 bases at J, with 11 bases between the two ends. The V gene's germline CDR1 is SGDLS and CDR2 YYNGEE.

The gene calls are TRBV5-5 and TRBJ2-2; tentatively, D is TRBD2 (5 bases). The ends were cut back, 1 base at V and 6 bases at J, with 7 bases in the middle. The CDR3 spans 13 residues. Germline V gene data show CDR1 as SGHKS and CDR2 as YYEKEE (reference sequence). CDR3 region: CASSLRESGELFF. The CDR3 DNA reads TGTGCCAGCAGCTTGCGGGAATCCGGGGAGCTGTTTTTT.

The chain employs TRBV6-5 and TRBJ2-5; 9 bases line up with TRBD2. Germline CDR1 and CDR2: MNHEY and SVGAGI. V was pared by 6 bases and J by 5 bases, with 7 bases of the junction left unmatched. CDR3 length: 14 amino acids. CDR3 loop: CASRPSGGRETQYF. CDR3 in DNA: TGTGCCAGCAGACCGAGCGGGGGGCGCGAGACCCAGTACTTC.

The chain has TRBV4-1 and TRBJ1-6; D is perhaps TRBD1 (5 bases). The CDR3 extends over 15 amino acids. V lost 4 bases and J lost 8, with 15 bases in between. Germline assignment: CDR1 MGHRA and CDR2 YSYEKL. The CDR3 region is CASSLGRGVDSPLHF. In DNA, the CDR3 is TGCGCCAGCAGCCTCGGGAGGGGTGTTGATTCACCCCTCCACTTT.

Here the CDR3 reads CASSQGGIGEKLFF. Here the CDR3 DNA reads TGTGCCAGCAGCCAAGGAGGGATAGGTGAAAAACTGTTTTTT. This chain connects TRBV3-1 (or the pseudogene TRBV3-2) to TRBJ1-4; D gene uncertain. Germline CDR1 and CDR2: LGHDT and YNNKEL (reference sequence). The CDR3 contains 14 residues. The ends were cut back, 1 base at V and 7 bases at J, with 10 bases in the middle.

The chain couples TRBV14 to TRBJ1-1; no firm D call. CDR3 size: 15 residues. V was cut by 1 base and J by 1 base, with 10 bases left in between. Germline CDR1 is SGHDN and CDR2 is FVKESK. The CDR3 DNA sequence: TGTGCCAGCAGCCAAGCGCGGGTCTGGAACACTGAAGCTTTCTTT. As protein: CASSQARVWNTEAFF.

This rearrangement joins TRBV5-1 to TRBJ2-7, with 7 positions matching TRBD1. V was clipped by 0 bases and J by 0 bases; unmatched bases: 15. CDR3 length: 19 amino acids. Looked up from germline, CDR1 is SGHRS and CDR2 is YFSETQ. Written as DNA, the CDR3 is TGCGCCAGCAGCTTGGGGGTGTTTAGGCTACAGGGGACCTCCTACGAGCAGTACTTC. It translates to CASSLGVFRLQGTSYEQYF.

This chain joins TRBV24-1 and TRBJ2-1; D not certain. This CDR3 spans 11 amino acids. Germline V gene sequence: CDR1 KGHDR, CDR2 SFDVKD. The germline V and J ends were trimmed by 3 bases and 8 bases, with 4 bases remaining between them. The CDR3 DNA is TGTGCCACCAGTGATCGGGATGAGCAGTTCTTC. Translated: CATSDRDEQFF.

This chain links TRBV5-1 with TRBJ1-1; D is uncertain. This CDR3 contains 14 residues. Trimming shortened V by 4 bases and J by 2 bases, and 12 bases separated the two germline ends. Germline V gene data show CDR1 as SGHRS and CDR2 as YFSETQ. Written as DNA, the CDR3 is TGCGCCAGCAGCCTCGTAGGAGACAACACTGAAGCTTTCTTT. This sequence encodes CASSLVGDNTEAFF.

The chain links TRBV18 to TRBJ1-1, with 7 bases that match TRBD1. The germline V gene has CDR1 KGHSH and CDR2 LQKENI. V lost 5 bases to trimming and J lost 3 bases; unmatched junction nucleotides: 3. The CDR3 consists of 13 residues. The chain's CDR3 is CASSTGVDTEAFF. The CDR3 DNA reads TGTGCCAGCTCAACAGGGGTCGACACTGAAGCTTTCTTT.

This sequence joins TRBV29-1 and TRBJ2-7; TRBD2 matches 7 bases. J was trimmed by 3 bases and V by 7 bases; bases with no gene match: 9. CDR3 size: 13 residues. Germline V CDR1 and CDR2: SQVTM, ANQGSEA. Written as DNA, the CDR3 is TGCAGCGCCGGACCTAGCGGTAACTACGAGCAGTACTTC. It codes for CSAGPSGNYEQYF.

The chain carries TRBV27 and TRBJ2-1; TRBD2 matches 16 bases. This CDR3 has 15 residues. The trim removed 5 bases at V and 8 bases at J, leaving 3 bases unmatched. Germline CDR1 and CDR2: MNHEY and SMNVEV (reference sequence). CDR3 residues: CASSQGLAGGYEQFF. The CDR3 nucleotides read TGTGCCAGCAGTCAGGGACTAGCGGGGGGGTATGAGCAGTTCTTC.

V usage is TRBV29-1 and J usage is TRBJ1-2, with D possibly matching TRBD1 (5 bases). The CDR3 contains 15 residues. V lost 3 bases, J lost 8 bases, and 22 bases lay in between. CDR1 is SQVTM and CDR2 is ANQGSEA in the germline V gene. The CDR3 spells CSVDSTWGGSMGYTF. The CDR3 DNA reads TGCAGCGTTGATTCCACCTGGGGGGGATCTATGGGCTACACCTTC. Supplemented by reference TRBV29-1 and TRBJ1-2, the full variable domain reads SAVISQKPSRDICQRGTSLTIQCQVDSQVTMMFWYRQQPGQSLTLIATANQGSEATYESGFVIDKFPISRPNLTFSTLTVSNMSPEDSSIYLCSVDSTWGGSMGYTFGSGTRLTVV.

This rearrangement joins TRBV7-9 to TRBJ1-6; 9 bases line up with TRBD1. Germline assignment: CDR1 SEHNR and CDR2 FQNEAQ (reference sequence). The CDR3 extends over 15 amino acids. The V segment lost 3 bases and the J segment 5 bases; nucleotides outside the gene matches: 2. The CDR3 loop reads CASSFGQGNNSPLHF. The CDR3 DNA is TGTGCCAGCAGCTTCGGACAGGGGAATAATTCACCCCTCCACTTT.

The chain couples TRBV6-5 to TRBJ2-1; 8 bases line up with TRBD2. Germline V CDR1 and CDR2: MNHEY, SVGAGI. The CDR3 has 14 amino acids. After removal of 6 bases from V and 4 bases from J, the junction contained 5 bases not matched to a gene. Here the CDR3 DNA reads TGTGCCAGCAGCCCGGGGACTAGGTACAATGAGCAGTTCTTC. Its protein is CASSPGTRYNEQFF.

In regard to this clone: Other nucleotide sequences from this sample produce the same CDR3. The chain uses TRBV7-3 and TRBJ1-5, with a weak D call TRBD1 (5 bases). The CDR3 runs to 15 residues. Germline V gene data show CDR1 as SGHTA and CDR2 as FQGTGA. The V end lost 0 bases, the J end lost 3 bases, and 9 bases lay between the germline ends. CDR3 bases: TGTGCCAGCAGCTTAACGGGGGGGTCCAATCAGCCCCAGCATTTT. The encoded protein is CASSLTGGSNQPQHF.

V gene TRBV6-5 combines with J gene TRBJ1-1; maybe TRBD1 (6 bases). Trimming stripped 0 bases from V and 0 bases from J, with 8 bases between. Germline values: CDR1 MNHEY, CDR2 SVGAGI. There are 15 residues in the CDR3. CDR3 protein: CASSYSDSLNTEAFF. The CDR3 region has the DNA TGTGCCAGCAGTTACTCGGACAGCCTGAACACTGAAGCTTTCTTT.

The chain employs TRBV3-1 (or the pseudogene TRBV3-2) and TRBJ2-5; TRBD2 aligns across 10 bases. CDR1 and CDR2 from the germline V gene are LGHDT and YNNKEL (reference sequence). The CDR3 runs to 15 residues. Trimming at V came to 5 bases and at J to 7 bases, leaving 10 bases not matched to a gene. The CDR3 region is CASSKTSGPPGTQYF. CDR3 DNA sequence: TGTGCCAGCAGCAAGACTAGCGGGCCCCCCGGGACCCAGTACTTC.

The gene calls are TRBV6-6 and TRBJ2-2, with TRBD1 matching over 7 bases. CDR1 is MNHNY, CDR2 SVGAGI, per germline (reference sequence). With 2 bases clipped from V and 6 bases from J, the junction kept 3 bases outside the gene matches. This CDR3 has 14 residues. CDR3 sequence reads: CASSYPDRAGELFF. CDR3 DNA sequence: TGTGCCAGCAGTTACCCCGACAGGGCCGGGGAGCTGTTTTTT.

The chain carries TRBV9 and TRBJ2-5; 10 bases agree with TRBD2. The CDR3 extends over 17 amino acids. After removal of 4 bases from V and 4 bases from J, the junction contained 13 bases not matched to a gene. Germline CDR1 reads SGDLS; CDR2 reads YYNGEE. CDR3 residues: CASSPGGSGGPGETQYF. The CDR3 region has the DNA TGTGCCAGCAGCCCCGGTGGTAGCGGGGGGCCAGGAGAGACCCAGTACTTC.

The chain links TRBV11-1 to TRBJ1-1; D perhaps matches TRBD1 (5 bases). The V end was cut by 5 bases, the J end by 4 bases, with 20 bases between. The CDR3 has 16 amino acids. Germline lookup yields CDR1 SGHAT and CDR2 FQDESV (reference sequence). In DNA, the CDR3 is TGTGCCAGCAGCCCCGTTGGGGCGGGAGTTGGCACTGAAGCTTTCTTT. Translating it yields CASSPVGAGVGTEAFF.

This chain uses TRBV3-1 (or the pseudogene TRBV3-2) with TRBJ1-1; TRBD1 aligns across 7 bases. The CDR3 contains 16 residues. The J segment lost 3 bases and the V segment lost 0 bases, leaving 7 bases of the junction unmatched. Germline V CDR1 and CDR2: LGHDT, YNNKEL (reference sequence). The DNA of the CDR3 is TGTGCCAGCAGCCAAGAGTACAGGGGAGGACACACTGAAGCTTTCTTT. This codes for CASSQEYRGGHTEAFF.

V usage is TRBV7-3 and J usage is TRBJ1-1, with D unresolved. Germline V gives CDR1 SGHTA, CDR2 FQGTGA. The CDR3 loop spans 12 amino acids. Trimming stripped 1 base from V and 6 bases from J, with 6 bases between. In nucleotides, the CDR3 is TGTGCCAGCAGCTTAAACGGGGCTGAAGCTTTCTTT. Translation: CASSLNGAEAFF.